The rows below give T cell receptor beta chains drawn from one sample of a study of blood T cell repertoires in COVID-19. Generated by immunoSEQ multiplex PCR, the TCRdb table keeps only in-frame clones and is missing some. The sample has more than 140,000 clones; around 80% are singletons. The sequencing sample was made of peripheral blood. The origin of the receptors is a woman aged 45-65 years in a cohort sampled during active or convalescent COVID-19. Each CDR3 is given with its conserved first and last residue. Each record gives: CDR3 DNA, CDR3 protein, J gene, D gene, clone size, V gene. D genes are given only for firm matches. The size of a clone is reported for some rows only, either as once, few or many, or as a class for expanded clones.

TGTGCCAGCTCACCACCGGGCGGGGGGCGGTCCTACGAGCAGTACTTC,CASSPPGGGRSYEQYF,TRBJ2-7,TRBD2,-,TRBV18
TGTGCCAGCGAAACTAGTTTCCCGAACACCGGGGAGCTGTTTTTT,CASETSFPNTGELFF,TRBJ2-2,-,-,TRBV6-5
TGCGCCAGCGTCGGACAGGAGGAAGGTGAAAAACTGTTTTTT,CASVGQEEGEKLFF,TRBJ1-4,TRBD1,few,TRBV4-1
TGTGCCAGCAGTTTCTCAGGGTATCAGCCCCAGCATTTT,CASSFSGYQPQHF,TRBJ1-5,-,-,TRBV12-3/TRBV12-4
TGCGCCAGCAACCAAGGAGGGACAGGGGTTTACAATGAGCAGTTCTTC,CASNQGGTGVYNEQFF,TRBJ2-1,TRBD1,-,TRBV5-1
TGCAGCGTTGAAGAGTTCGACAGTCAAAAAGGAGATACGCAGTATTTT,CSVEEFDSQKGDTQYF,TRBJ2-3,-,-,TRBV29-1
TGTGCCAGCAACGGTGGGGGCGGAACTAACTATGGCTACACCTTC,CASNGGGGTNYGYTF,TRBJ1-2,-,-,TRBV7-9
TGTGCCACCGCGACAGGGGGCTCAGGAAACACCATATATTTT,CATATGGSGNTIYF,TRBJ1-3,TRBD1,-,TRBV19
TGTGCCAGCAGCCGCCGGGGTTTTAGAAATTCACCCCTCCACTTT,CASSRRGFRNSPLHF,TRBJ1-6,-,-,TRBV13
TGTGCCAGCAGCTTAGTACTAGCGGGGGGATCCTACGAGCAGTACTTC,CASSLVLAGGSYEQYF,TRBJ2-7,TRBD2,-,TRBV11-2
TGTGCCAGCTCGCCAAAAGGAAGCGGGGGGCGCTTAAGCAATCAGCCCCAGCATTTT,CASSPKGSGGRLSNQPQHF,TRBJ1-5,-,-,TRBV18
TGCGCCAGCAGCTTAAGGACAGGGGGCACCGGGGAGCTGTTTTTT,CASSLRTGGTGELFF,TRBJ2-2,TRBD1,-,TRBV5-1
TGCGCCAGCAGCTTGGTGGCAGGGGCCTCTGGAAACACCATATATTTT,CASSLVAGASGNTIYF,TRBJ1-3,-,-,TRBV5-1
TGCGCCAGCAGCCAAGATTACCTAGCGGTGGGCACCGGGGAGCTGTTTTTT,CASSQDYLAVGTGELFF,TRBJ2-2,TRBD2,-,TRBV4-3
TGTGCCAGCAGCGTACAGGGTAACACTGAAGCTTTCTTT,CASSVQGNTEAFF,TRBJ1-1,-,-,TRBV7-3
TGTGCCAGCTCAGGGGGCCGCTCTGGGGCCAACGTCCTGACTTTC,CASSGGRSGANVLTF,TRBJ2-6,-,-,TRBV18
TGTGCCTGCGGGGCGGGTGGGGCGACCTACGAGCAGTACTTC,CACGAGGATYEQYF,TRBJ2-7,-,-,TRBV19
TGTGCCAGCAGTGAATCGACTAGTACCTCCTACGAGCAGTACTTC,CASSESTSTSYEQYF,TRBJ2-7,-,-,TRBV6-1
TGTGCCTGGAGTGTGGAGGGGGCGATAAGGAATACGCAGTATTTT,CAWSVEGAIRNTQYF,TRBJ2-3,-,-,TRBV30
TGTGCCAGCTCACCTCCCCCGGGCGGGGGATCGAATGAGCAGTTCTTC,CASSPPPGGGSNEQFF,TRBJ2-1,TRBD2,-,TRBV18
TGTGCCAGCAGTTACTCCGGGACAGGGACAATCGATGAGCAGTTCTTC,CASSYSGTGTIDEQFF,TRBJ2-1,TRBD1,-,TRBV6-2/TRBV6-3
TGTGCCAGCAGTGAAACAGCGGCCAGGGGAGATGAAAAACTGTTTTTT,CASSETAARGDEKLFF,TRBJ1-4,-,-,TRBV6-1
TGTGCCAGCAGGGCGGGAGGCAATCAGCCCCAGCATTTT,CASRAGGNQPQHF,TRBJ1-5,-,-,TRBV12-3/TRBV12-4
TGTGCCACCTCCCGGGGGGAGCGGAACACAGATACGCAGTATTTT,CATSRGERNTDTQYF,TRBJ2-3,TRBD2,-,TRBV15
TGTGCCAGCAGTTACTCGAGTGGCTCCTATAATTCACCCCTCCACTTT,CASSYSSGSYNSPLHF,TRBJ1-6,-,-,TRBV6-5
TGTGCCAGCAGCTTGGCGGGGGGGACGTACAATGAGCAGTTCTTC,CASSLAGGTYNEQFF,TRBJ2-1,TRBD2,-,TRBV7-3
TGCGCCAGCAGCCAAGATTCGGGATTTCCTGAAGCTTTCTTT,CASSQDSGFPEAFF,TRBJ1-1,-,once,TRBV4-3
TGTGCTAGCAGCTTAGCCGGGGCGCCAAACTGCAGGGGAGCCGGGAAGCTATCAGCTTTCTTT,CASSLAGAPNCRGAGKLSAFF,TRBJ1-1,-,-,TRBV7-7
TGTGCCAGTAGTACCCAGGGTGGGGACACTGAAGCTTTCTTT,CASSTQGGDTEAFF,TRBJ1-1,-,-,TRBV19
TGTGCCAGCAGTATAAGCGGGGGAGGCTACGAGCAGTACTTC,CASSISGGGYEQYF,TRBJ2-7,TRBD2,-,TRBV27
TGTGCCAGCAGCAGATATCAGGGGCAAGAGACCCAGTACTTC,CASSRYQGQETQYF,TRBJ2-5,-,-,TRBV21-1
TGTGCCTGGAGTGTACGCGGGGGTAACGAGCAGTACTTC,CAWSVRGGNEQYF,TRBJ2-7,TRBD2,-,TRBV30
TGTGCCAGCAGTGAAGCGGTTACCGGGTATAGCAATCAGCCCCAGCATTTT,CASSEAVTGYSNQPQHF,TRBJ1-5,-,-,TRBV6-1
TGTGCCAGCAGCTACAGAACGCGACAGGGATGGGACACTGAAGCTTTCTTT,CASSYRTRQGWDTEAFF,TRBJ1-1,-,-,TRBV12-1
TGTGCCAGTGGACAGGGGTTGGGGAATGAGCAGTTCTTC,CASGQGLGNEQFF,TRBJ2-1,TRBD1,-,TRBV2
TGTGCCAGCAGCCAAGCCGGTCTAGCGGGGTTCTACGAGCAGTACTTC,CASSQAGLAGFYEQYF,TRBJ2-7,TRBD2,-,TRBV3-1/TRBV3-2
TGTGCCAGTAGTAACGCAATTGTAGCTAGCACAGATACGCAGTATTTT,CASSNAIVASTDTQYF,TRBJ2-3,-,-,TRBV19
TGTGCCAGCAGACAGGGCCAGCGGGGGACTGAAGCTTTCTTT,CASRQGQRGTEAFF,TRBJ1-1,-,-,TRBV21-1
TGCAGTGCTAGTTTGAGCAGGGATGTTGGCGAGCAGTACTTC,CSASLSRDVGEQYF,TRBJ2-7,-,-,TRBV20-1
TGTGCCAGCAGCTTAGTAGATATGCATGAGCAGTTCTTC,CASSLVDMHEQFF,TRBJ2-1,-,once,TRBV11-1
TGTGCCAGCTCACCGGGGACTAGTTCAGATACGCAGTATTTT,CASSPGTSSDTQYF,TRBJ2-3,TRBD2,-,TRBV18
TGTGCAAGTCGCTCGTCCTATCCGGAGGGTAATTCACCCCTCCACTTT,CASRSSYPEGNSPLHF,TRBJ1-6,-,-,TRBV12-2
TGTGCCAGTAGTATAGAGTGGAAAGCGGGGGTCACAGATACGCAGTATTTT,CASSIEWKAGVTDTQYF,TRBJ2-3,TRBD2,-,TRBV19
TGTGCCAGCAGCCAAGGCAGAAATGAGCAGTTCTTC,CASSQGRNEQFF,TRBJ2-1,-,-,TRBV3-1/TRBV3-2
TGCGCCAGCAGCTATGGTTCTGGGACAGGGGTTGGTGAGCAGTTCTTC,CASSYGSGTGVGEQFF,TRBJ2-1,TRBD1,-,TRBV4-1
TGTGCCAGCAGCGGGGGACAGGGGCCGACCGGGGAGCTGTTTTTT,CASSGGQGPTGELFF,TRBJ2-2,TRBD1,-,TRBV9
TGTGCCAGCAGTCGAGGTGCGGGGGGGCGCAGTGGTAGAGAGACCCAGTACTTC,CASSRGAGGRSGRETQYF,TRBJ2-5,TRBD2,-,TRBV11-2
TGTGCCAGCAGAGCACAGCTAGCGGGGGAAGAGACCCAGTACTTC,CASRAQLAGEETQYF,TRBJ2-5,TRBD2,-,TRBV7-9
TGTGCCAGCAGTGAACGGTATGGTTTTTCCATGAACACTGAAGCTTTCTTT,CASSERYGFSMNTEAFF,TRBJ1-1,-,-,TRBV6-1
TGTGCCAGCAGTGAGCGACAGGGTGCTTGGGGCTACACCTTC,CASSERQGAWGYTF,TRBJ1-2,TRBD1,few,TRBV2
TGTGCCAGCAGCCCCACGGCAGGGGCGAGCTACACAGATACGCAGTATTTT,CASSPTAGASYTDTQYF,TRBJ2-3,-,-,TRBV5-5
TGTGCCAGCAGTCTGCTAGCGGGGGGGGCCAATGAGCAGTTCTTC,CASSLLAGGANEQFF,TRBJ2-1,TRBD2,-,TRBV7-8